The entry that follows covers one T cell receptor beta chain sequence. The antigen remains unidentified. This entry comes from a study of T cell responses to AZD1222 COVID-19 vaccine. Study overall: Second-dose recipients at about 4 or about 12 weeks were treated as one pooled group. Regarding the study as a whole: Repertoire sampling occurred only after the peak T cell response. Once two AZD1222 doses were given, Spike-specific TCR breadth and depth went up.

Trimming left V 0 bases short and J 5 bases short, with 14 bases between. The CDR3 is 15 amino acids. Looked up from germline, CDR1 is SGHRS and CDR2 is YFSETQ. TCRdb's table, derived via immunoSEQ multiplex PCR, lists solely in-frame clones and lacks some. The sample lists about 83,000 clones, about 84% occurring once. The V gene is TRBV5-1, the J gene TRBJ1-1; no definite D call. Here the sequenced sample was peripheral blood, taken on day 0 of AZD1222 vaccination. The TCR sequence derives from an adult in good health. As DNA, the CDR3 is TGCGCCAGCAGCTTGGGAGTGGGTGAGGATACTGAAGCTTTCTTT. Translating gives CASSLGVGEDTEAFF. Full variable domain (remainder filled in from reference TRBV5-1 and TRBJ1-1): KAGVTQTPRYLIKTRGQQVTLSCSPISGHRSVSWYQQTPGQGLQFLFEYFSETQRNKGNFPGRFSGRQFSNSRSEMNVSTLELGDSALYLCASSLGVGEDTEAFFGQGTRLTVV.